These 19 T cell receptor beta chains share one sample of origin, sequenced in a study of spatial heterogeneity in lung cancer. Study-wide results and limits: Intratumoral expanded alpha and beta TCR counts were found to track tumor mutation counts.

Which antigens these TCRs recognize remains unknown. TCRdb re-called the 5' RACE reads with MiXCR, one entry per CDR3 protein. The sample lists about 18,000 distinct CDR3 sequences; roughly 10% were seen once. Indicated time point: sample taken at primary tumor resection. The specimen comprised lung tumor tissue, sampled at surgery. These TCRs come from a female donor with early-stage non-small cell lung cancer.

As for this clonotype: This beta chain turned up in a library designed for alpha chains; as an off-target read, its abundance says little. The chain has TRBV7-6 and TRBJ2-1; 8 bases are a match to TRBD2. The germline CDR1 and CDR2 sequences are SGHVS and FNYEAQ. The trim removed 5 bases at V and 6 bases at J, leaving 9 bases unmatched. The CDR3 has 15 residues. The CDR3 sequence is CASSIAAGAFNEQFF. Here the CDR3 DNA reads TGTGCCAGCAGCATTGCAGCGGGGGCCTTCAATGAGCAGTTCTTC.

The sample holds a few counts of this clonotype. This beta chain turned up in a library designed for alpha chains; as an off-target read, its abundance says little. The V gene is TRBV7-3, the J gene TRBJ2-2, with D unresolved. CDR1 is SGHTA and CDR2 is FQGTGA in the germline V gene. The CDR3 loop spans 14 amino acids. V was pared by 1 base and J by 10 bases, with 13 bases between. The CDR3 DNA sequence: TGTGCCAGCAGCTTAAAAGGTTCGCCCGCGGAGCTGTTTTTT. It encodes CASSLKGSPAELFF.

A remark on this clonotype: A library made for alpha chains picked up this beta chain off target, so its size means little. CDR3 sequence: CASSLVGRMNTEAFF. In nucleotides, the CDR3 is TGTGCCAGCAGCTTAGTCGGCAGAATGAACACTGAAGCTTTCTTT. The V call is TRBV7-2, the J call TRBJ1-1; D gene uncertain. Germline loops: CDR1 SGHTA, CDR2 FQGNSA. The CDR3 length is 15 residues. V was trimmed by 1 base and J by 0 bases, leaving 9 bases between them.

As concerns this clonotype: The library was designed around alpha chains, so this beta chain is a stray read whose abundance carries little weight. The gene calls are TRBV4-3 and TRBJ2-3; D is undetermined. V was clipped by 4 bases and J by 1 base, with 12 bases between them. The CDR3 is made up of 15 amino acids. In germline, CDR1 is LGHNA, CDR2 YSLEER. The CDR3 reads CASSPSRVRTDTQYF. For the CDR3, the DNA is TGCGCCAGCAGCCCCTCTAGGGTTCGCACAGATACGCAGTATTTT.

This clonotype was observed many times. This beta chain represents an off-target read in a library built for alpha chains; its size is of limited meaning. The chain employs TRBV5-1 and TRBJ2-7; TRBD2 might be the D (6 bases). CDR1 and CDR2 from the germline V gene are SGHRS and YFSETQ. The ends were cut back, 0 bases at V and 4 bases at J, with 11 bases in the middle. The CDR3 is 14 amino acids. CDR3 DNA sequence: TGCGCCAGCAGCTTGGCCACTCGGGGGTACGAGCAGTACTTC. Residues: CASSLATRGYEQYF. The whole variable domain, filled in from reference TRBV5-1 and TRBJ2-7, reads KAGVTQTPRYLIKTRGQQVTLSCSPISGHRSVSWYQQTPGQGLQFLFEYFSETQRNKGNFPGRFSGRQFSNSRSEMNVSTLELGDSALYLCASSLATRGYEQYFGPGTRLTVT.

This clonotype turned up a few times. This beta chain appears as a stray read in a library generated for alpha chains; its size is not informative. The rearrangement uses TRBV3-1 and TRBJ1-1; unclear D gene. CDR3 length: 12 amino acids. Germline values: CDR1 LGHDT, CDR2 YNNKEL (reference sequence). Trimming stripped 1 base from V and 14 bases from J, with 14 bases between. The CDR3 sequence: CASSQVLGVIFF. In DNA form, the CDR3 reads TGTGCCAGCAGCCAAGTCCTCGGGGTAATCTTCTTT.

Points on this clonotype: This beta chain is a stray sequence in a library constructed for alpha chains; its clone size is not meaningful. V usage is TRBV5-1 and J usage is TRBJ2-3, with unresolved D. Germline assignment: CDR1 SGHRS and CDR2 YFSETQ. CDR3 length: 12 residues. The V and J ends lost 0 bases and 4 bases respectively, with 3 bases between them. The CDR3 loop is CASSLESDTQYF. The CDR3, as DNA: TGCGCCAGCAGCTTGGAGTCAGATACGCAGTATTTT.

This clonotype was counted ten times or more. Since the library was made to target alpha chains, this beta chain is a stray read and its abundance is not meaningful. This chain uses TRBV7-9 with TRBJ2-1; 10 nucleotides agree with TRBD2. J was trimmed by 9 bases and V by 5 bases; bases with no gene match: 10. The CDR3 has 15 residues. Germline V gene sequence: CDR1 SEHNR, CDR2 FQNEAQ (reference sequence). CDR3: CASSKQAGGRVEQFF. CDR3 in DNA: TGTGCCAGCAGCAAACAAGCGGGGGGGCGTGTTGAGCAGTTCTTC.

By sample fraction, this clonotype is large. The library was prepared for alpha chains; this beta chain is a stray read, so its frequency means little. This chain uses TRBV3-1 with TRBJ1-1; D gene ambiguous. The V and J ends lost 1 base and 4 bases respectively, with 13 bases between them. Germline V CDR1 and CDR2: LGHDT, YNNKEL (reference sequence). CDR3 length equals 15 residues. CDR3 loop: CASSQGGNWVTEAFF. The CDR3 bases are TGTGCCAGCAGCCAAGGCGGGAACTGGGTCACTGAAGCTTTCTTT.

In this sample, this clonotype turned up a few times. Because this beta chain is a stray read in a library intended to capture alpha chains, its abundance should not be given much weight. The chain uses TRBV3-1 and TRBJ2-3; tentatively, D is TRBD1 (7 bases). Germline V CDR1 and CDR2: LGHDT, YNNKEL (reference sequence). CDR3 length: 17 amino acids. Trimming shortened V by 4 bases and J by 3 bases, and 20 bases separated the two germline ends. CDR3 protein: CASSPWASTGRTDTQYF. The CDR3 DNA reads TGTGCCAGCAGCCCGTGGGCGTCGACAGGGAGGACAGATACGCAGTATTTT.

This clonotype was picked up many times. Found in a library prepared for alpha chains, this beta chain is an off-target read, and its abundance has little meaning. The CDR3 spells CAISPSGAKETQYF. The CDR3, as DNA: TGTGCCATCAGCCCTAGCGGGGCGAAAGAGACCCAGTACTTC. The chain has TRBV10-3 and TRBJ2-5; 9 positions match TRBD2. After removal of 6 bases from V and 3 bases from J, the junction contained 5 bases not matched to a gene. The CDR3 runs 14 residues. Germline CDR1 and CDR2: ENHRY and SYGVKD.

This clonotype was seen ten or more times. Since the library was made to target alpha chains, this beta chain is a stray read and its abundance is not meaningful. The chain uses TRBV5-1 and TRBJ2-3; 9 bases agree with TRBD1. The CDR3 consists of 15 residues. Germline trimming cut 4 bases from V and 6 bases from J; bases unmatched to any gene: 9. Germline lookup yields CDR1 SGHRS and CDR2 YFSETQ. The CDR3 sequence is CASSPGTGSGDTQYF. The CDR3 coding sequence is TGCGCCAGCAGCCCCGGGACAGGGTCGGGTGATACGCAGTATTTT.

This clonotype came up many times. This beta chain lies outside the target of a library built for alpha chains; its clone size means little. The genes are TRBV3-1 and TRBJ1-1; D ambiguous. V was pared by 4 bases and J by 8 bases, with 11 bases between. Germline V gene data show CDR1 as LGHDT and CDR2 as YNNKEL (reference sequence). The CDR3 is 12 residues long. CDR3 DNA sequence: TGTGCCAGCAGCCTAAATGGAGAGGAAGCTTTCTTT. This sequence encodes CASSLNGEEAFF. The whole variable domain, remainder taken from reference TRBV3-1 and TRBJ1-1, is DTAVSQTPKYLVTQMGNDKSIKCEQNLGHDTMYWYKQDSKKFLKIMFSYNNKELIINETVPNRFSPKSPDKAHLNLHINSLELGDSAVYFCASSLNGEEAFFGQGTRLTVV.

The table lists this clonotype with many counts. This beta chain is a stray read from a library made for alpha chains; its abundance is not meaningful. The genes are TRBV2 and TRBJ2-2, with 10 bases lining up with TRBD1. The CDR3 length is 15 residues. Germline assignment: CDR1 SNHLY and CDR2 FYNNEI. With V trimmed by 7 bases and J by 7 bases, 9 bases remained unmatched. The chain's CDR3 is CASNRQGAIGGELFF. CDR3 in DNA: TGTGCCAGCAACCGACAGGGGGCAATTGGCGGGGAGCTGTTTTTT. The variable domain in full, completed from reference TRBV2 and TRBJ2-2, reads EPEVTQTPSHQVTQMGQEVILRCVPISNHLYFYWYRQILGQKVEFLVSFYNNEISEKSEIFDDQFSVERPDGSNFTLKIRSTKLEDSAMYFCASNRQGAIGGELFFGEGSRLTVL.

This clonotype was found many times. This beta chain is an off-target read within a library intended for alpha chains, so its frequency means little. The V gene is TRBV7-8, the J gene TRBJ2-6; D remains ambiguous. Germline values: CDR1 SGHVS, CDR2 FQNEAQ. This CDR3 is built from 13 residues. V lost 5 bases to trimming and J lost 3 bases, with 5 bases between them. CDR3 sequence (DNA): TGTGCCAGCAGCCCGTTTGGGGCCAACGTCCTGACTTTC. Its protein product is CASSPFGANVLTF.

The sample holds a few counts of this clonotype. This beta chain is a stray sequence in a library constructed for alpha chains; its clone size is not meaningful. J is TRBJ1-2 and V is TRBV7-9; D gene unclear. This CDR3 is 18 amino acids long. Germline V gene sequence: CDR1 SEHNR, CDR2 FQNEAQ (reference sequence). The V end was cut by 3 bases, the J end by 1 base, with 21 bases between. The CDR3 protein is CASSFSLGGSPSNYGYTF. The CDR3 region has the DNA TGTGCCAGCAGCTTCAGTCTTGGAGGTTCTCCGAGTAACTATGGCTACACCTTC.

This clonotype was seen many times. This beta chain is off target for a library built for alpha chains, so its abundance means little. The CDR3 protein is CASSLGGRPDTQYF. In nucleotides, the CDR3 is TGTGCCAGCAGCTTAGGCGGGCGCCCAGATACGCAGTATTTT. The chain carries TRBV7-3 and TRBJ2-3; D is perhaps TRBD2 (5 bases). Trimming removed 2 bases from V and 4 bases from J, with 10 bases in between. Germline V gene sequence: CDR1 SGHTA, CDR2 FQGTGA. This CDR3 region has 14 residues.

By share, this clonotype counts as medium-sized. This beta chain appears as a stray read in a library generated for alpha chains; its size is not informative. V and J are TRBV2 and TRBJ2-6; possible D gene TRBD1, 6 bases. Trimming removed 4 bases at V and 2 bases at J, with 15 bases between. Germline CDR1 reads SNHLY; CDR2 reads FYNNEI. This CDR3 has 17 residues. CDR3 sequence: CASSVHRESPGANVLTF. In DNA form, the CDR3 reads TGTGCCAGCAGTGTGCACAGGGAAAGTCCTGGGGCCAACGTCCTGACTTTC.

There are a few counts of this clonotype. This beta chain is a stray read from a library made for alpha chains; its abundance is not meaningful. The rearrangement joins TRBV6-5 to TRBJ2-7; D possibly corresponds to TRBD2 (6 bases). Trimming removed 6 bases from V and 7 bases from J, with 22 bases in between. The CDR3 is made up of 15 amino acids. Germline CDR1 reads MNHEY; CDR2 reads SVGAGI. CDR3: CASSFGHAWAGEQYF. The CDR3 bases are TGTGCCAGCAGCTTCGGACACGCCTGGGCGGGGGAGCAGTACTTC.